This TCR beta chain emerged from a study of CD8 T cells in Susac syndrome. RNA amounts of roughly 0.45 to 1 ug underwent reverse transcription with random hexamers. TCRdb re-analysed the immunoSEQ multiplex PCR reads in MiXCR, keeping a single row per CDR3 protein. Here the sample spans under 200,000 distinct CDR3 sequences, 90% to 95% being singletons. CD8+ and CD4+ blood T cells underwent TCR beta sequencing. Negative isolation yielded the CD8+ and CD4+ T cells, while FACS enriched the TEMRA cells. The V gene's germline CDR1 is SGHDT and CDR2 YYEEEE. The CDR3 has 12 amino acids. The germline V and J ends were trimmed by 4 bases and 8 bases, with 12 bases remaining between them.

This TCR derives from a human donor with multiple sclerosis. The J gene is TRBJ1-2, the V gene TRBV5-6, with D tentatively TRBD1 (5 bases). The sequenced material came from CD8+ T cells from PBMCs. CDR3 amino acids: CASSATPGGYTF. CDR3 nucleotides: TGTGCCAGCAGCGCCACCCCAGGGGGCTACACCTTC.